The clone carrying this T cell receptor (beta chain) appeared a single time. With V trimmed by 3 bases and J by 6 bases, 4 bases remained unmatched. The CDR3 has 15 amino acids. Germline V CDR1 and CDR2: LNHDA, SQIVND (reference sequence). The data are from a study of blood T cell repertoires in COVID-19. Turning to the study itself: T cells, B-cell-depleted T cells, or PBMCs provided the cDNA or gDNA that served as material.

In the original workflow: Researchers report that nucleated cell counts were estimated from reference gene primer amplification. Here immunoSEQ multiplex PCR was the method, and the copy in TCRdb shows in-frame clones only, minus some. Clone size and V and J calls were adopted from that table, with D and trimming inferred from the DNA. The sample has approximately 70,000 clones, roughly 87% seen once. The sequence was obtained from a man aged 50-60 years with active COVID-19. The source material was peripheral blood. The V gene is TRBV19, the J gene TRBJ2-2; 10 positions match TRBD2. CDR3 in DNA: TGTGCCAGTAGTATCGGGACTAGCGCTGCCGGGGAGCTGTTTTTT. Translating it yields CASSIGTSAAGELFF. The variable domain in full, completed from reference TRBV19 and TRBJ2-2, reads DGGITQSPKYLFRKEGQNVTLSCEQNLNHDAMYWYRQDPGQGLRLIYYSQIVNDFQKGDIAEGYSVSREKKESFPLTVTSAQKNPTAFYLCASSIGTSAAGELFFGEGSRLTVL.